The sequence of this T cell receptor (beta chain) was determined in a study of T-cell memory formation after mild COVID-19. TCRdb reanalysed the 5' RACE reads using MiXCR and keeps one entry per CDR3 protein. This repertoire shows about 140,000 distinct CDR3 sequences, roughly 13% found once; its top ten account for approximately 30%. This clonotype showed up just a few times. The CDR3 has 15 residues. V was clipped by 8 bases and J by 5 bases, with 19 bases between them. Germline values: CDR1 KGHSH, CDR2 LQKENI. Sequences were obtained from PBMCs or a T cell subset sorted from them (not recorded which). This sequence joins TRBV18 and TRBJ2-1; a possible D gene is TRBD2 (5 bases). This sequence was found in an adult woman who had mild COVID-19 (a few samples of this study predate the infection). Cell type and time point are not known. The CDR3 spells CASVPVNGKDNEQFF. As DNA, the CDR3 is TGTGCCAGCGTCCCCGTAAACGGGAAAGACAATGAGCAGTTCTTC.